The T cell receptor beta chain described here comes from a study of blood T cell repertoires in COVID-19. Germline CDR1 and CDR2: MDHEN and SYDVKM. The V end lost 3 bases, the J end lost 4 bases, and 10 bases lay between the germline ends. The CDR3 has 14 amino acids. Libraries were prepared by immunoSEQ multiplex PCR; TCRdb keeps only in-frame clonotypes and omits some of them. The table has tens of thousands of clones, about 70% seen once; the top ten hold around 5.3%. The sequence derives from a human donor in a cohort sampled during active COVID-19. The sequenced sample was peripheral blood. V and J are TRBV28 and TRBJ1-3; D possibly corresponds to TRBD1 (6 bases). CDR3 in amino acids: CASSFWQGGNTIYF. In DNA form, the CDR3 reads TGTGCCAGCAGTTTTTGGCAGGGGGGAAACACCATATATTTT. Full variable domain (missing parts from reference TRBV28 and TRBJ1-3): DVKVTQSSRYLVKRTGEKVFLECVQDMDHENMFWYRQDPGLGLRLIYFSYDVKMKEKGDIPEGYSVSREKKERFSLILESASTNQTSMYLCASSFWQGGNTIYFGEGSWLTVV.